This T cell receptor beta chain comes out of a study of blood T cell repertoires in COVID-19 (dated by TCRdb to 2018 to 2020). As for the study more broadly: Samples from collaborators originated in the United States, Italy and Spain and spanned both the acute and convalescent phases of COVID-19. The material from the prospective study consisted of cDNA or gDNA derived from T cells, B-cell-depleted T cells, or PBMCs. Deeply sampled blood TCRbeta repertoires from subjects exposed to, actively infected with, or recovered from COVID-19 were included in the dataset. The repertoires were released in a freely available public database meant as a resource for research on the immune response to SARS-CoV-2. The samples were drawn from the first 160 participants of the ongoing ImmuneRACE study and from over 950 subjects provided by 6 global collaborators. A de-identified subject ID, COVID-19 status, age in years and sex were almost always included in the sample metadata. Where HLA class I and class II types were available, the types were taken from metadata supplied by the sample provider, not from assay-based typing. Overall results and qualifications from the work: How much clinical and demographic metadata was included differed by source and by participant, and the metadata was provided uncurated.

The collaborating institutions used their own protocols to collect whole blood in K2EDTA tubes. For TCRbeta analysis, collaborators shipped samples as frozen whole blood, isolated PBMCs, or DNA extracted from either of those sample types. TCRbeta CDR3 regions were amplified from genomic DNA using the immunoSEQ Assay, a bias-controlled multiplex PCR. The study's processing was this. The number of nucleated cells in each sample was estimated from the amplification of reference gene primers within the assay. Sequence reads were collapsed and filtered to measure the absolute abundance of every unique TCRbeta CDR3 rearrangement. Productive Simpson clonality was computed per sample as the square root of Simpson's diversity index over productive rearrangements. TCRdb took over this immuneACCESS table, retaining in-frame rearrangements with V and J assigned. Such tables are incomplete; in checked studies, under half of the missing clones stem from an unresolved V gene, and the remainder is unexplained. V and J calls and clone size are those listed in that table; D and trimming were worked out from the DNA. This sample comprises more than 90,000 clones, more than 60% of them detected only once. The ten largest clones capture around 2.3% of the sample.

This clone was detected once. No antigen is known for it. Per-nucleotide qualities are absent, and no much larger clonotype sits a single base away. The germline V gene encodes CDR1 SQVTM and CDR2 ANQGSEA. Including the terminal cysteine and phenylalanine, the CDR3 comprises 12 residues. The retained sequence is limited to the CDR3, 36 bases, with the frame set at the first base. Clipping removes 0 bases from V and 15 bases from J, with 8 as the unmatched junction base count. The V gene is TRBV29-1 and the J gene is TRBJ2-1; 7 central nucleotides agree with TRBD1. The receptor's source is a man aged 50 to 60 with acute or convalescent COVID-19. Material: peripheral blood. The CDR3 here reads CSVEDQGVPVFF. DNA sequence: TGCAGCGTTGAAGATCAGGGGGTGCCTGTGTTCTTC.